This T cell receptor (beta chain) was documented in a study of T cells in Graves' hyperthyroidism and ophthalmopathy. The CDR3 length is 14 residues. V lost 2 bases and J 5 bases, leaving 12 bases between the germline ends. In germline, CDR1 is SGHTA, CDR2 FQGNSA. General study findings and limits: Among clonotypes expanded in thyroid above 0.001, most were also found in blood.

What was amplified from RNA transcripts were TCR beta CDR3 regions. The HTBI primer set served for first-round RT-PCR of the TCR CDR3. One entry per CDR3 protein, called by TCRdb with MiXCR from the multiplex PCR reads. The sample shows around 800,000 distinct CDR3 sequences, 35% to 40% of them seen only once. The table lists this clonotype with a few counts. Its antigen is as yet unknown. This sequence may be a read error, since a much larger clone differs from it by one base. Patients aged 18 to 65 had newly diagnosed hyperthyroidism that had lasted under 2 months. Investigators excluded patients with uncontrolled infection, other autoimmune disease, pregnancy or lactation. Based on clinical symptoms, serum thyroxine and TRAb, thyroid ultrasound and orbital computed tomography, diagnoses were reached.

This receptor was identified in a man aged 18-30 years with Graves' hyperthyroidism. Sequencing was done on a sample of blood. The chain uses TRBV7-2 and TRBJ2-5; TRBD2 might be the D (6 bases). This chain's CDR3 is CASSLHSRGETQYF. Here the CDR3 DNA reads TGTGCCAGCAGCTTACACTCGCGGGGTGAGACCCAGTACTTC.